A selection of T cell receptor beta chains follows, all from one sample in a study of T cell changes during pregnancy in multiple sclerosis. Measured with immunoSEQ multiplex PCR; TCRdb has only the in-frame clones, and not every one. The repertoire includes 85,000 to 120,000 clones, about 89% of them detected once, and about 1.5% sits in the top ten. The specimen comprised peripheral blood, sampled before pregnancy. These receptor sequences come from a female donor with multiple sclerosis, enrolled in a pregnancy study. CDR3s include the opening cysteine and the closing phenylalanine or tryptophan. The order of the fields is CDR3 DNA, CDR3 protein, J gene, CDR3 length, V gene, D gene. The D gene is left open where the match is weak.

TGTGCCAGCAGTTACGTCGCCTTCGGGAGCCCCTACGAGCAGTACTTC,CASSYVAFGSPYEQYF,TRBJ2-7,16,TRBV6-5,-
TGTGCCAGCAGCGTTGAGGGACTACAGAACAATGAGCAGTTCTTC,CASSVEGLQNNEQFF,TRBJ2-1,15,TRBV9,TRBD2
TGTGCCAGCAGCTTGAGGGAGGCCTATGGCTACACCTTC,CASSLREAYGYTF,TRBJ1-2,13,TRBV7-3,-
TGTGCCAGCAGTCCGGGGGGCCCCCTCTACCAAGAGACCCAGTACTTC,CASSPGGPLYQETQYF,TRBJ2-5,16,TRBV7-3,-
TGTGCCAGCAGCTTAACTAGCGTATTGGGGACCCAGTACTTC,CASSLTSVLGTQYF,TRBJ2-5,14,TRBV7-2,TRBD2
TGCAGCGTTTGGAGGGGAAGGGATGGCTACACCTTC,CSVWRGRDGYTF,TRBJ1-2,12,TRBV29-1,-
TGTGCCACCAGCTTCCGGGACAGGGGGTTTGGAAACACCATATATTTT,CATSFRDRGFGNTIYF,TRBJ1-3,16,TRBV15,TRBD1
TGTGCCAGCAGGGGCTCGGGAGCGGGTCAAGATACGCAGTATTTT,CASRGSGAGQDTQYF,TRBJ2-3,15,TRBV5-4,-
TGTGCCCACTCACGGGGGATCCCTGGAAACACCATATATTTT,CAHSRGIPGNTIYF,TRBJ1-3,14,TRBV30,-
TGTGCCAGCAGTTCCTCGGGGAACGGTTACGAGCAGTACTTC,CASSSSGNGYEQYF,TRBJ2-7,14,TRBV27,-
TGTGCCAGTAGTATCCAGCGGGCAGATACGCAGTATTTT,CASSIQRADTQYF,TRBJ2-3,13,TRBV19,-
TGCGCCAGCAGCCATCCCAGACAGGTCTACGAGCAGTACTTC,CASSHPRQVYEQYF,TRBJ2-7,14,TRBV4-1,-
TGTGCCACCAGACTAGCGGGGGCTCCCAGCACAGATACGCAGTATTTT,CATRLAGAPSTDTQYF,TRBJ2-3,16,TRBV15,TRBD2
TGCAGCGCTATAGAATACTACGAGCAGTACTTC,CSAIEYYEQYF,TRBJ2-7,11,TRBV29-1,-
TGTGCCAGCAGCTTACCGGGAGGCCAGTACAATGAGCAGTTCTTC,CASSLPGGQYNEQFF,TRBJ2-1,15,TRBV11-1,TRBD2
TGTGCCAGCAGCTTACAGGGTAGCAATCAGCCCCAGCATTTT,CASSLQGSNQPQHF,TRBJ1-5,14,TRBV5-4,-
TGTGCCAGCCGGGACAGCAACTACGAGCAGTACTTC,CASRDSNYEQYF,TRBJ2-7,12,TRBV2,TRBD1
TGCGCCAGCAGCTCCCTGGGACACCACGGCGGGGAGCTGTTTTTT,CASSSLGHHGGELFF,TRBJ2-2,15,TRBV5-1,-